The 18 T cell receptor beta chains listed next were all sequenced from one sample in a study of blood T cell repertoires in COVID-19. Using immunoSEQ multiplex PCR, the repertoire was profiled, and TCRdb retains in-frame clones only, with some absent. The table includes about 160,000 clones, about 84% detected once. The specimen was PBMCs or T cells enriched from blood (not recorded which). The receptors shown here come from a woman aged 40 to 50 with acute COVID-19.

The rearrangement links TRBV30 to TRBJ1-3; D remains unclear. Trimming stripped 5 bases from V and 2 bases from J, with 13 bases between. The CDR3 length is 14 residues. The germline V gene has CDR1 GTSNPN and CDR2 SVGIG (reference sequence). CDR3 nucleotide sequence: TGTGCCTGGGTCCCTAGGCTCGCTGGAAACACCATATATTTT. Its translation is CAWVPRLAGNTIYF.

This clone was counted once. The chain is built from TRBV5-4 and TRBJ2-3; the match to TRBD2 covers 8 bases. The V gene's germline CDR1 is SGHNT and CDR2 YYREEE (reference sequence). Losses at the gene ends were 1 base for V and 2 bases for J; bases not matched to a gene: 6. The CDR3 loop spans 16 amino acids. CDR3 residues: CASSLRLAGYTDTQYF. The CDR3 DNA reads TGTGCCAGCAGCTTGCGATTAGCGGGATACACAGATACGCAGTATTTT.

This chain uses TRBV19 with TRBJ1-2; D might be TRBD1 (6 bases). This CDR3 region has 12 residues. Germline V lookup: CDR1 LNHDA, CDR2 SQIVND (reference sequence). V lost 4 bases to trimming and J lost 8 bases, with 11 bases between them. CDR3 amino acids: CASSTGVEGYTF. In nucleotides, the CDR3 is TGTGCCAGTAGTACAGGGGTTGAGGGCTACACCTTC. Variable domain in full (rest from reference TRBV19 and TRBJ1-2): DGGITQSPKYLFRKEGQNVTLSCEQNLNHDAMYWYRQDPGQGLRLIYYSQIVNDFQKGDIAEGYSVSREKKESFPLTVTSAQKNPTAFYLCASSTGVEGYTFGSGTRLTVV.

The chain combines TRBV19 with TRBJ2-1, with D perhaps TRBD1 (6 bases). The CDR3 covers 14 residues. CDR1 and CDR2 (germline): LNHDA, SQIVND (reference sequence). V lost 2 bases and J 10 bases, leaving 15 bases between the germline ends. The CDR3, as DNA: TGTGCCAGTAGTATAAACCCTGGGGGCGGAGAGCAGTTCTTC. Amino acid sequence: CASSINPGGGEQFF.

The genes are TRBV28 and TRBJ2-7; D perhaps matches TRBD1 (5 bases). The CDR3 length is 13 residues. Germline loops: CDR1 MDHEN, CDR2 SYDVKM. V was cut by 6 bases and J by 4 bases, with 13 bases left in between. CDR3 loop: CASSSGQLYEQYF. The DNA for the CDR3 is TGTGCCAGCAGCTCCGGACAACTATACGAGCAGTACTTC.

This rearrangement joins TRBV7-8 to TRBJ1-1; D gene uncertain. Trimming pared 7 bases from V and 0 bases from J, leaving 12 bases between. The germline gives CDR1 SGHVS, CDR2 FQNEAQ. The CDR3 is 14 amino acids. The CDR3 nucleotides are TGTGCCAGCACTCCCGACACTGTGAACACTGAAGCTTTCTTT. This codes for CASTPDTVNTEAFF.

The chain joins TRBV29-1 to TRBJ2-7, with 9 bases matching TRBD2. This CDR3 comprises 16 residues. The V gene end was trimmed by 3 bases and the J gene end by 4 bases; junction bases not matched to a gene: 13. Germline-derived CDR1 and CDR2 are SQVTM and ANQGSEA. CDR3 residues: CSVEGQFSGGQYEQYF. CDR3 in DNA: TGCAGCGTTGAGGGACAGTTTAGCGGGGGCCAGTACGAGCAGTACTTC.

In this sample, this clone turned up many times. The chain recombines TRBV9 with TRBJ1-2; 8 nucleotides agree with TRBD1. CDR3 size: 14 residues. V lost 4 bases to trimming and J lost 4 bases; unmatched junction nucleotides: 6. The germline V gene encodes CDR1 SGDLS and CDR2 YYNGEE. The CDR3 here is CASSPQGALYGYTF. CDR3 sequence (DNA): TGTGCCAGCAGCCCTCAGGGGGCCCTCTATGGCTACACCTTC.

The chain couples TRBV7-9 to TRBJ1-4, with TRBD1 identical over 11 bases. The CDR3 extends over 14 amino acids. Trimming removed 4 bases from V and 6 bases from J; junction bases left unmatched: 1. Germline CDR1 and CDR2: SEHNR and FQNEAQ (reference sequence). The CDR3 region has the DNA TGTGCCAGCAGCTGGGGACAGGGGGATGAAAAACTGTTTTTT. Its translation is CASSWGQGDEKLFF.

This clone was detected a few times. The rearrangement links TRBV5-6 to TRBJ1-1, with D tentatively TRBD1 (6 bases). Germline V CDR1 and CDR2: SGHDT, YYEEEE. The ends were cut back, 3 bases at V and 7 bases at J, with 13 bases in the middle. The CDR3 totals 13 residues. Here the CDR3 reads CASSSGTQLEAFF. The CDR3 nucleotides read TGTGCCAGCAGCTCCGGGACACAACTTGAAGCTTTCTTT.

V is TRBV6-1 and J is TRBJ2-2; D ambiguous. The V gene lost 0 bases and the J gene lost 3 bases, with 8 bases spanning the gap. The CDR3 sequence is 15 residues long. Germline CDR1 is MNHNS and CDR2 is SASEGT. In DNA, the CDR3 is TGTGCCAGCAGTGAAGCTACCGGGTACACCGGGGAGCTGTTTTTT. Translation gives CASSEATGYTGELFF.

The chain links TRBV7-6 to TRBJ2-1; 14 bases fit TRBD2. Unmatched junction bases numbered 5, after V lost 5 bases and J lost 8 bases. Germline values: CDR1 SGHVS, CDR2 FNYEAQ. This CDR3 comprises 15 residues. The CDR3 is CASSAGTSGSYEQFF. As DNA, the CDR3 is TGTGCCAGCAGCGCCGGGACTAGCGGGAGCTATGAGCAGTTCTTC.

This clone was recorded a few times. CDR3 coding DNA: TGTGCCAGTAGTATGCCGGGACAGGGGGTTTCACCCCTCCACTTT. Its translation: CASSMPGQGVSPLHF. The chain is built from TRBV19 and TRBJ1-6; 11 bases agree with TRBD1. The CDR3 length is 15 residues. J gave up 9 bases and V 3 bases, and 4 bases lay outside the gene matches. Germline V gene lookup returns CDR1 LNHDA and CDR2 SQIVND (reference sequence).

V and J are TRBV5-1 and TRBJ1-2; TRBD1 aligns across 8 bases. This CDR3 region has 14 residues. Germline CDR1 is SGHRS and CDR2 is YFSETQ. The V and J ends lost 4 bases and 6 bases, in that order; junction bases with no gene match: 8. The CDR3 is CASSQGTGGNGYTF. The DNA of the CDR3 is TGCGCCAGCAGCCAAGGGACAGGTGGCAATGGCTACACCTTC.

This rearrangement joins TRBV4-1 to TRBJ1-5, with TRBD1 identical over 9 bases. CDR3 length: 18 amino acids. The germline CDR1 and CDR2 sequences are MGHRA and YSYEKL. Unmatched junction bases numbered 7, after V lost 1 base and J lost 0 bases. For the CDR3, the DNA is TGCGCCAGCAGCCAAGGTAAAAGGACAGGGGATAGCAATCAGCCCCAGCATTTT. It encodes CASSQGKRTGDSNQPQHF.

A single count supports this clone. V and J are TRBV4-1 and TRBJ2-1; 7 positions agree with TRBD2. CDR1 is MGHRA, CDR2 YSYEKL, per germline. The CDR3 runs 17 residues. V lost 0 bases, J lost 6 bases, and 11 bases stayed unmatched. CDR3 coding DNA: TGCGCCAGCAGCCAAGATTCGGTGGGGGGAGGGGTCAATGAGCAGTTCTTC. It encodes CASSQDSVGGGVNEQFF.

This clone was recorded a few times. J is TRBJ2-1 and V is TRBV18, with D tentatively TRBD2 (5 bases). Germline assignment: CDR1 KGHSH and CDR2 LQKENI. V was pared by 5 bases and J by 6 bases, with 20 bases between. The CDR3 is 16 amino acids. Here the CDR3 reads CASSALHGGTGNEQFF. The CDR3 DNA follows: TGTGCCAGCTCAGCCTTGCACGGAGGTACGGGCAATGAGCAGTTCTTC.

The chain is built from TRBV5-1 and TRBJ2-3; D might be TRBD2 (6 bases). With 0 bases removed from V and 5 bases from J, the gap between germline ends came to 10 bases. The CDR3 sequence is 14 residues long. CDR1 and CDR2 (germline): SGHRS, YFSETQ. The DNA for the CDR3 is TGCGCCAGCAGCTTGGTGGGCGGGAAAGATACGCAGTATTTT. Translated, it gives CASSLVGGKDTQYF.